This T cell receptor beta chain was sequenced in a study of blood T cells in healthy people across ages (dated by TCRdb to between 2014 and 2016). About the study as a whole: Template switching captured roughly one uniquely barcoded TCR beta cDNA molecule per two T cells in model experiments. Using deep sequencing normalized with unique cDNA molecular identifiers, the study measured how TCR beta repertoire diversity changes with age. Donors were grouped into four age groups: young (average approximately 15 years), middle-aged (roughly 38), aged (about 59) and long-lived (over 80). Donors of different ages were randomly distributed across sequencing lanes to avoid experimental bias. The study analyzed two additional independent replicas of 1 million unique cDNA reads from the same blood draw for two donors, one aged 18 to 30 and one aged 80 or older.

Summary of the overall study and its limitations: Because profiling used bulk unsorted PBMCs, naive and antigen-experienced compartments could not be compared conclusively. A strong correlation was found between observed TCR beta diversity and the percentage of naive T cells measured by flow cytometry. As age increased, observed TCR beta diversity per million T cells dropped in a roughly linear way, and a significant reduction was already evident by age 40. Compared with the aged group, the long-lived group had more naive CD4+ T cells, fewer expanded clones and increased TCR diversity, a pattern suggesting age selection. Estimates of total diversity from one million sequenced T cells were regarded as lower bounds and underestimates. Because donor CMV infection status was unknown, age-related changes in expanded clonotypes were potentially confounded.

The approximately 41 donors, aged about 6 to 95 years, were systemically healthy Caucasian individuals from Russia. Each donor gave around 9.9 milliliters of peripheral blood, collected into EDTA-treated Vacutainer tubes. PBMCs were isolated by Ficoll-Paque density-gradient centrifugation, with at least 6 million obtained per sample. Total RNA was extracted from PBMCs with Trizol reagent, with at least 5.5 micrograms obtained per sample. The percentages of naive CD45RAhigh/CD27high T cells were determined by flow cytometry on a PBMC aliquot from every donor. Library construction relied on 5' RACE. For sequencing, an Illumina HiSeq 2500 was employed. A second about 7 to 11 cycle PCR used a sample-barcoded 5' primer and a J-beta primer mix. A unique molecular identifier was introduced onto each TCR beta cDNA molecule by a template-switch 5' adaptor carrying 12 random nucleotides. At least 2.5 million CDR3-containing paired-end reads were obtained from each sample. All of the RNA was converted into first-strand cDNA using the Mint cDNA synthesis kit, with a TRBC-specific oligonucleotide serving as the primer. Following uracil-DNA glycosylase treatment, all cDNA underwent a first 18-cycle PCR with the universal primers M1SS and BC2_uni_R. In the authors' own workflow: For normalization, 1 million high-quality reads, each with a distinct molecular identifier, were randomly selected from each sample. Instead of being binned into consensus sequences, reads that shared molecular identifiers were thrown out. MiTCR, with a Q25 quality threshold and the strictest error-elimination algorithm, was used for CDR3 identification, clonotype clustering and error correction. Lower-bound total TCR beta diversity was estimated with a nonparametric unseen species model using Euler transformation. TCRdb ran its own pipeline on the public reads, namely fastp trimming at Q25 and MiXCR clone calling, and kept in-frame beta chains. Each record represents a unique CDR3 protein, reported with the most common genes and DNA among its rows. For this entry, the V and J calls and clone size follow TCRdb and not the study's own pipeline. This sample is represented by about 1,400,000 distinct CDR3 sequences; approximately 59% of them were singletons. The ten top clones hold 6.5% to 8% of the sample.

The CDR3 covers 12 residues, taking in both the cysteine and the phenylalanine. CDR3 DNA only is kept here, 36 bases in frame from base 1. CDR1 and CDR2 were assigned from the germline V gene as MNHEY and SVGAGI. Trimming at the junction amounts to 7 bases on V and 6 bases on J, and the germline ends lie 13 bases apart. Regarding this clonotype: This clone's antigen is unknown. No qualities accompany the bases; no much larger clone lies one base away.

The V and J genes are TRBV6-5 and TRBJ2-7, and perhaps TRBD1 as D gene, on 6 matching bases. This TCR derives from a man aged 18 to 30 in good health. Source material: blood. The nucleotides read TGTGCCAGCAAACAACAGGGCACCGAGCAGTACTTC. It codes for CASKQQGTEQYF.